This is a list of T cell receptor beta chains from one sample in a study of blood T cells in healthy people across ages. In TCRdb, the 5' RACE reads were re-called with MiXCR into one record per CDR3 protein. The sample shows some 1,500,000 distinct CDR3 sequences, about 45% of them seen only once. What was sequenced was blood. The receptors here all came from a young woman in good health. Each CDR3 is given with its conserved first and last residue. A D gene is named only where the DNA matches it firmly. Only part of the rows carry a size: once, few, many, or a class if the clone is expanded.

>TRBV4-3|TRBD1|TRBJ2-1|NA
CASSQDRGLPYKEQFF
TGCGCCAGCAGCCAGGACAGGGGGCTACCCTACAAGGAGCAGTTCTTC
>TRBV6-5|TRBD2|TRBJ2-1|few
CASSYSSGTSGSYGEQFF
TGTGCCAGCAGTTACTCGAGTGGGACTAGCGGGAGTTACGGTGAGCAGTTCTTC
>TRBV7-2|NA|TRBJ2-1|NA
CASSFLGMGYNEQFF
TGTGCCAGCAGCTTCCTGGGGATGGGTTACAATGAGCAGTTCTTC
>TRBV3-1|NA|TRBJ2-7|NA
CASSQDAGDTIFYEQYF
TGTGCCAGCAGCCAAGATGCTGGAGACACTATTTTCTACGAGCAGTACTTC
>TRBV4-3|TRBD2|TRBJ2-7|NA
CASSQDKVLAGGIYEQYF
TGCGCCAGCAGCCAAGATAAAGTTCTAGCGGGAGGGATCTACGAGCAGTACTTC
>TRBV29-1|TRBD1|TRBJ2-1|few
CSGLTGAEQFF
TGCAGCGGTTTAACAGGGGCAGAGCAGTTCTTC
>TRBV7-2|TRBD1|TRBJ1-6|NA
CASSFKGAAYNSPLHF
TGTGCCAGCAGCTTTAAGGGGGCGGCCTATAATTCACCCCTCCACTTT
>TRBV9|NA|TRBJ2-6|NA
CASSAISGANVLTF
TGTGCCAGCAGCGCCATTTCTGGGGCCAACGTCCTGACTTTC
>TRBV6-6|NA|TRBJ1-4|few
CASSYPGLTTNEKLFF
TGTGCCAGCAGTTACCCTGGACTGACAACTAATGAAAAACTGTTTTTT
>TRBV5-8|NA|TRBJ1-5|NA
CASSLDGARSQPQHF
TGTGCCAGCAGCTTGGATGGGGCAAGGAGTCAGCCCCAGCATTTT
>TRBV12-3/TRBV12-4|NA|TRBJ2-2|NA
CASSTGGYVGNTGELFF
TGTGCCAGCAGTACCGGGGGATATGTGGGGAACACCGGGGAGCTGTTTTTT
>TRBV7-2|NA|TRBJ1-2|NA
CASSLVAPNYGYTF
TGTGCCAGCAGCTTAGTGGCGCCGAACTATGGCTACACCTTC
>TRBV5-1|NA|TRBJ2-1|NA
CASSLGLGSDNEQFF
TGCGCCAGCAGCTTGGGACTAGGATCAGACAATGAGCAGTTCTTC
>TRBV5-1|NA|TRBJ2-1|once
CASSFSGSEYNEQFF
TGCGCCAGCAGCTTTTCAGGGTCCGAGTACAATGAGCAGTTCTTC
>TRBV28|NA|TRBJ2-6|NA
CASSPPWSSGANVLTF
TGTGCCAGCAGTCCACCGTGGTCCTCTGGGGCCAACGTCCTGACTTTC
>TRBV7-6|NA|TRBJ2-2|few
CASSRGLSNTGELFF
TGTGCCAGCAGCAGGGGACTTTCGAACACCGGGGAGCTGTTTTTT
>TRBV10-3|NA|TRBJ1-4|many
CAISEGGTNEKLFF
TGTGCCATCAGTGAGGGGGGAACTAATGAAAAACTGTTTTTT
>TRBV29-1|NA|TRBJ2-1|few
CSVAPGGASGEQFF
TGCAGCGTTGCTCCAGGCGGAGCGAGCGGTGAGCAGTTCTTC
>TRBV4-1|TRBD1|TRBJ2-3|NA
CASSPVPGQGTSTDTHYF
TGCGCCAGCAGCCCCGTCCCGGGACAGGGGACCAGCACAGATACGCATTATTTT
>TRBV6-5|NA|TRBJ2-7|NA
CASSYSGQTYEQYF
TGTGCCAGCAGTTACTCCGGACAGACCTACGAGCAGTACTTC
>TRBV29-1|NA|TRBJ2-3|NA
CSVESLVIGDTQYF
TGCAGCGTTGAAAGTCTAGTTATCGGAGATACGCAGTATTTT